The present T cell receptor (beta chain) was sequenced within a study of cytomegalovirus exposure and HLA in healthy donors. PCR used 60 Vbeta primers and 13 Jbeta primers. Profiling relied on immunoSEQ multiplex PCR, and the TCRdb table lists in-frame clones only, not all of them. The table shows around 120,000 clones, with 75% to 85% occurring only once. The sequenced sample consisted of PBMCs. The origin of this receptor is a male donor in good health and CMV-seropositive.

The CDR3 region is CASGSLTSTDTQYF. Written as DNA, the CDR3 is TGTGCCAGCGGGTCATTGACTAGCACAGATACGCAGTATTTT. V is TRBV5-4 and J is TRBJ2-3; D call uncertain. CDR3 length: 14 amino acids. Trimming took off 7 bases at V and 0 bases at J, with 12 bases between the two ends. Germline V gene sequence: CDR1 SGHNT, CDR2 YYREEE (reference sequence).